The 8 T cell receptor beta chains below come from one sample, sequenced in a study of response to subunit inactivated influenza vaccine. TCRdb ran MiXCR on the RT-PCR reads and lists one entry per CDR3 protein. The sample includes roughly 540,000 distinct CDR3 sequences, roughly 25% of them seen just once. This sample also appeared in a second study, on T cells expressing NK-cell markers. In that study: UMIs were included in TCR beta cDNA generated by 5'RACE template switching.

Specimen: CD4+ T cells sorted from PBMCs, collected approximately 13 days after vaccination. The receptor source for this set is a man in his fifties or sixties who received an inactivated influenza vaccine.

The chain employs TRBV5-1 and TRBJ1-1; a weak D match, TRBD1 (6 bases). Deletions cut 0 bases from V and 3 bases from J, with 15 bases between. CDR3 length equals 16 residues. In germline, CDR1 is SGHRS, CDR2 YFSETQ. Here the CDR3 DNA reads TGCGCCAGCAGCTTGGCCCCGGGGGCGCGATACACTGAAGCTTTCTTT. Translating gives CASSLAPGARYTEAFF.

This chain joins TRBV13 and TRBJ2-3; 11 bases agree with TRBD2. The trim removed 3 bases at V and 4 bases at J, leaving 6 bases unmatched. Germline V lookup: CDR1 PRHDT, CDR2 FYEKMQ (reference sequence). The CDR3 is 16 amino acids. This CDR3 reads CASSFPTSGRSDTQYF. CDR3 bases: TGTGCCAGCAGCTTCCCAACTAGCGGGAGATCAGATACGCAGTATTTT.

CDR3: CASFRQLTDTQYF. The CDR3 DNA is TGTGCCAGCTTTCGGCAGCTCACAGATACGCAGTATTTT. The chain carries TRBV21-1 and TRBJ2-3. TRBV21-1 is tagged as a pseudogene. The CDR3 length is 13 residues.

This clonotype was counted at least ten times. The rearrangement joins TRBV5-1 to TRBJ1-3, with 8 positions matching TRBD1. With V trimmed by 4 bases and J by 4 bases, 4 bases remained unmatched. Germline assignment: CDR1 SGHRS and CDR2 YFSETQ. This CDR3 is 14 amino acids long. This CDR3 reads CASSSGQGGNTIYF. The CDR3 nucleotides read TGCGCCAGCAGCAGCGGACAGGGAGGAAACACCATATATTTT.

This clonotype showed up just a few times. The CDR3 reads CASSRTGGLYEQYF. The DNA of the CDR3 is TGTGCCAGCAGCCGGACAGGGGGGCTTTACGAGCAGTACTTC. The J gene is TRBJ2-7, the V gene TRBV25-1; 10 bases map to TRBD1. The CDR3 spans 14 residues. Germline trimming cut 6 bases from V and 4 bases from J; bases unmatched to any gene: 6. CDR1 MGHDK and CDR2 SYGVNS come from the germline V gene.

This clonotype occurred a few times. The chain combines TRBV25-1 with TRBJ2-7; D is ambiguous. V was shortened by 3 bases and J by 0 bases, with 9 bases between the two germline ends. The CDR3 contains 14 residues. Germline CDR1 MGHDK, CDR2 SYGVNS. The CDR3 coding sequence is TGTGCCAGCAGTGACCAGAGGAGCTCCTACGAGCAGTACTTC. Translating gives CASSDQRSSYEQYF.

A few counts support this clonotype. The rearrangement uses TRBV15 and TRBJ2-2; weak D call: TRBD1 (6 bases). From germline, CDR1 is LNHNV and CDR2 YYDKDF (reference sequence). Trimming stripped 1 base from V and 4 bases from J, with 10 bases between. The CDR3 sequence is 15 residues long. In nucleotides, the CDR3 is TGTGCCACCAGCAGAGGACAGGTGGGCACCGGGGAGCTGTTTTTT. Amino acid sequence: CATSRGQVGTGELFF.

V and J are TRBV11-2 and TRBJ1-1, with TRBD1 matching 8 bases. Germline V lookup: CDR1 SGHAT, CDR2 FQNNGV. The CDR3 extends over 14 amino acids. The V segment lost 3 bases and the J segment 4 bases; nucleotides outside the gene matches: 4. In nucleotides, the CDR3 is TGTGCCAGCAGCTTTGACAGGGGCGGCACTGAAGCTTTCTTT. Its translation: CASSFDRGGTEAFF.